Presented here are 13 T cell receptor beta chains from one specimen sequenced in a study of T cell responses to AZD1222 COVID-19 vaccine. Sequencing was performed with immunoSEQ multiplex PCR; in TCRdb, only in-frame clones are kept and a portion is missing. The data contain 70,000 to 95,000 clones, over 85% of them seen just once; the ten biggest clones take up approximately 2.6%. The source material was peripheral blood, sampled on day 0 of MenACWY control vaccination. The receptors derive from an adult in good health.

The chain links TRBV5-1 to TRBJ1-1; 7 nucleotides agree with TRBD1. In germline, CDR1 is SGHRS, CDR2 YFSETQ. The CDR3 has 15 residues. The ends lost 4 bases at V and 2 bases at J; junction bases unmatched: 8. The CDR3: CASSALGQLNTEAFF. CDR3 DNA sequence: TGCGCCAGCAGCGCTTTGGGACAGTTAAACACTGAAGCTTTCTTT.

The chain is built from TRBV6-5 and TRBJ1-4, with D uncertain. The CDR3 is 11 residues long. The germline V gene encodes CDR1 MNHEY and CDR2 SVGAGI. V shed 8 bases and J shed 10 bases, with 11 bases lying between them. The CDR3 protein is CASVDQGKLFF. The CDR3 DNA reads as TGTGCCAGCGTTGATCAAGGAAAACTGTTTTTT.

The genes are TRBV5-1 and TRBJ1-2; D is unclear. Between the trimmed V and J ends, which lost 1 base and 1 base, there was a span of 8 bases. Germline V lookup: CDR1 SGHRS, CDR2 YFSETQ. This CDR3 spans 14 amino acids. Written as DNA, the CDR3 is TGCGCCAGCAGCTTGAGTCCGGGTAACTATGGCTACACCTTC. Translating it yields CASSLSPGNYGYTF.

The chain combines TRBV7-2 with TRBJ1-2; 7 nucleotides align to TRBD1. V gave up 1 base and J gave up 8 bases; unmatched junction bases: 4. This CDR3 region has 13 residues. Germline CDR1 SGHTA, CDR2 FQGNSA. CDR3 sequence reads: CASSLDRGHGYTF. CDR3 DNA: TGTGCCAGCAGCTTAGACAGGGGACACGGCTACACCTTC. The variable domain in full, with the rest retrieved from reference TRBV7-2 and TRBJ1-2, is GAGVSQSPSNKVTEKGKDVELRCDPISGHTALYWYRQSLGQGLEFLIYFQGNSAPDKSGLPSDRFSAERTGGSVSTLTIQRTQQEDSAVYLCASSLDRGHGYTFGSGTRLTVV.

This clone was seen once. V is TRBV7-9 and J is TRBJ2-1, with TRBD1 as a possible D gene (6 bases). The CDR3 is made up of 11 amino acids. Germline V gene data show CDR1 as SEHNR and CDR2 as FQNEAQ (reference sequence). The CDR3 protein is CALGGYNEQFF. CDR3 nucleotides: TGTGCGCTAGGGGGTTACAATGAGCAGTTCTTC.

This chain joins TRBV6-2 or TRBV6-3 and TRBJ2-7; TRBD1 aligns across 9 bases. Germline V CDR1 and CDR2: MNHEY, SVGEGT. After removal of 6 bases from V and 5 bases from J, the junction contained 8 bases not matched to a gene. The CDR3 is 14 residues long. The CDR3 region has the DNA TGTGCCAGCAGCAGGAACAGGGGGCTCAACGAGCAGTACTTC. This encodes CASSRNRGLNEQYF.

The CDR3 DNA sequence: TGTGCCAGTAGTACCGACGGAGGGGCTAACTATGGCTACACCTTC. This translates into CASSTDGGANYGYTF. This rearrangement joins TRBV19 to TRBJ1-2, with TRBD1 as a possible D gene (5 bases). This CDR3 region has 15 residues. Trimming left V 4 bases short and J 0 bases short, with 12 bases between. Germline values: CDR1 LNHDA, CDR2 SQIVND (reference sequence).

This sequence joins TRBV6-6 and TRBJ1-5, with a tentative D call TRBD1 (5 bases). Germline CDR1 and CDR2: MNHNY and SVGAGI (reference sequence). V dropped 6 bases and J dropped 5 bases, with 14 bases sitting between them. The CDR3 extends over 14 amino acids. CDR3 coding DNA: TGTGCCAGCAGCCCTTTGGGGGGGTATCAGCCCCAGCATTTT. Translation: CASSPLGGYQPQHF.

The rearrangement links TRBV6-2 or TRBV6-3 to TRBJ1-2, with D unclear. CDR1 and CDR2 from the germline V gene are MNHEY and SVGEGT. The CDR3 consists of 13 residues. V was clipped by 2 bases and J by 2 bases, with 6 bases between them. CDR3 in DNA: TGTGCCAGCAGTTACGGTAGAAACTATGGCTACACCTTC. Residues: CASSYGRNYGYTF.

The CDR3, as DNA: TGCAGCGTTGGTTCGCCTACAGGCCTGTCTGAAGCTTTCTTT. Translation gives CSVGSPTGLSEAFF. The chain couples TRBV29-1 to TRBJ1-1; D perhaps matches TRBD1 (5 bases). The germline CDR1 and CDR2 sequences are SQVTM and ANQGSEA. The CDR3 length is 14 residues. Trimming removed 4 bases at V and 6 bases at J, with 18 bases between. Using reference TRBV29-1 and TRBJ1-1 for the parts outside the CDR3, the full variable domain is SAVISQKPSRDICQRGTSLTIQCQVDSQVTMMFWYRQQPGQSLTLIATANQGSEATYESGFVIDKFPISRPNLTFSTLTVSNMSPEDSSIYLCSVGSPTGLSEAFFGQGTRLTVV.

This rearrangement joins TRBV7-2 to TRBJ2-3; unclear D gene. Trimming took 1 base from V and 2 from J, leaving 10 bases between them. CDR1 SGHTA and CDR2 FQGNSA come from the germline V gene. The CDR3 runs 15 residues. The CDR3 protein is CASSLGTPSTDTQYF. The CDR3 coding sequence is TGTGCCAGCAGCTTAGGTACCCCCTCCACAGATACGCAGTATTTT.

V usage is TRBV28 and J usage is TRBJ2-7, with D maybe TRBD2 (5 bases). V gave up 8 bases and J gave up 4 bases, with 12 bases separating them. CDR1 and CDR2 from the germline V gene are MDHEN and SYDVKM. This CDR3 has 12 amino acids. DNA for the CDR3: TGTGCCAGCCGGGATGGCCTTTACGAGCAGTACTTC. Residues: CASRDGLYEQYF.

The chain links TRBV6-2 or TRBV6-3 to TRBJ1-5; possibly TRBD1 for D (5 bases). This CDR3 is built from 16 residues. V was shortened by 7 bases and J by 0 bases, with 16 bases between the two germline ends. Germline CDR1 is MNHEY and CDR2 is SVGEGT. In DNA form, the CDR3 reads TGTGCCAGCACCCCCCTTGAGGGGCTTAGCAATCAGCCCCAGCATTTT. Its protein is CASTPLEGLSNQPQHF.